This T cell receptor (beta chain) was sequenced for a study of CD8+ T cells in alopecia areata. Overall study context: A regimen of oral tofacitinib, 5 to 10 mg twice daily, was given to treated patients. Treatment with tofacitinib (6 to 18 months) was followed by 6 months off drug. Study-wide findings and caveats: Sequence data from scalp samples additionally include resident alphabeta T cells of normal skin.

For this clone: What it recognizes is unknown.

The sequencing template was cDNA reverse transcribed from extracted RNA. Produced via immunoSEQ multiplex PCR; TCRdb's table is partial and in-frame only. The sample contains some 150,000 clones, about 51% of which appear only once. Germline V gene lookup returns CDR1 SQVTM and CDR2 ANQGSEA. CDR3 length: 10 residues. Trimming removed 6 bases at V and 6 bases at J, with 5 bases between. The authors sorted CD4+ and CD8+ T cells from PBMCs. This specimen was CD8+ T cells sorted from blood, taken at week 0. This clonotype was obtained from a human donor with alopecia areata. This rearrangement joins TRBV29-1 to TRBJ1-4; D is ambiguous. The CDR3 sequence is CSVLDEKLFF. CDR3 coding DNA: TGCAGCGTGCTAGATGAAAAACTGTTTTTT.